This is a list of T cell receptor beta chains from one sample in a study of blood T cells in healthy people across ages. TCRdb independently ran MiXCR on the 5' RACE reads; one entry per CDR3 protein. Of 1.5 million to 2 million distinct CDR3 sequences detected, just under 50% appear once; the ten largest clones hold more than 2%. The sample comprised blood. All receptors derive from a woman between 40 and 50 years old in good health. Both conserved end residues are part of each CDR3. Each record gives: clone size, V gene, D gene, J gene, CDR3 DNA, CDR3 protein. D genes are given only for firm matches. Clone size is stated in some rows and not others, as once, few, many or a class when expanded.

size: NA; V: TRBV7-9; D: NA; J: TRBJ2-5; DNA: TGTGCCAGCAGCTGGGACACGGTCCAAGAGACCCAGTACTTC; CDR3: CASSWDTVQETQYF
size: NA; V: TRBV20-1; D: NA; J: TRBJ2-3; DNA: TGCAGTGCCGACCAGCGACTGAAAGTAACAGATACGCAGTATTTT; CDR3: CSADQRLKVTDTQYF
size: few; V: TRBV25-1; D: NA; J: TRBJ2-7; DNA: TGTGCCAGCAACATCCGGGGGTTTCGACTCTCCTACGAGCAGTACTTC; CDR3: CASNIRGFRLSYEQYF
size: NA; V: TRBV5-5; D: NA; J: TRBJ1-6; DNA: TGTGCCAGCAGCTTCAACCCTCCAGGGTATTCACCTCTCCACTTT; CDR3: CASSFNPPGYSPLHF
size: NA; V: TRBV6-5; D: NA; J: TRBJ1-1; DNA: TGTGCCAGCGCGCAGGGGTCGGGCACTGAAGCTTTCTTT; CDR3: CASAQGSGTEAFF
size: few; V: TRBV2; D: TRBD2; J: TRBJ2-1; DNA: TGTGCCAGCAGTGACCGGGGGGGGAACTACAATGAGCAGTTCTTC; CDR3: CASSDRGGNYNEQFF
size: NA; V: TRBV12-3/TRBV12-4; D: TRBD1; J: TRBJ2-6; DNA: TGTGCCGGCAGTGGGACAGGGGGTTCCTCTGGGGCCAACGTCCTGACTTTC; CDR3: CAGSGTGGSSGANVLTF
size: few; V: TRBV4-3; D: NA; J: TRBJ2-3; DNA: TGCGCCAGCAGCCAAGGTCGGGGGGCAGTCACAGATACGCAGTATTTT; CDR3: CASSQGRGAVTDTQYF
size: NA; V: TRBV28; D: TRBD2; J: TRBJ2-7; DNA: TGTGCCAGCCCCCCTTGGGTGACTAGCGGGGGGGGTCTCCCCTACGAGCAGTACTTC; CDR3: CASPPWVTSGGGLPYEQYF
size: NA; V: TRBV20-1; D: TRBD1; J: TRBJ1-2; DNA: TGCAGTGCCTCTCCCCTAGGGGGCTCGGGTGGCTACACCTTC; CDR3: CSASPLGGSGGYTF
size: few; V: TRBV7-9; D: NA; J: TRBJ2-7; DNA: TGTGCCAGCAGCCTTGAAACAGACGAGCAGTACTTC; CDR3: CASSLETDEQYF
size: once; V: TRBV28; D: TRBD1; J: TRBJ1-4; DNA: TGTGCCAGCACCATTGGAGGGACAGGGGGGGAAAAACTGTTTTTT; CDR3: CASTIGGTGGEKLFF
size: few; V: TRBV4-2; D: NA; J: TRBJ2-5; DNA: TGTGCCAGCAGCGAAGGGATCGGGCAAGAGACCCAGTACTTC; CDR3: CASSEGIGQETQYF
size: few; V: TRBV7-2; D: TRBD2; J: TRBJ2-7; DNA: TGTGCCAGCAGCACCACTAGCGGGACTGCCTACGAGCAGTACTTC; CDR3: CASSTTSGTAYEQYF
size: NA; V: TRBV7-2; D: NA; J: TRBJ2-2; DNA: TGTGCCAGCAGCTTAAGGCAGGGCCTAAGACCCTCGAACACCGGGGAGCTGTTTTTT; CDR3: CASSLRQGLRPSNTGELFF
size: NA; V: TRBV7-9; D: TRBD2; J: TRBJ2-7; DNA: TGTGCCAGCAGCTTTACCGGACTAGCGGCATCCTACGAGCAGTACTTC; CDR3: CASSFTGLAASYEQYF
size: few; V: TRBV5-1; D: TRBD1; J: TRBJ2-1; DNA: TGCGCCAGCAGCTCTCCGGGACAGGGGAGGAATGAGCAGTTCTTC; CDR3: CASSSPGQGRNEQFF
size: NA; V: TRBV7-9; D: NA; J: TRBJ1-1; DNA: TGTGCCAGCAGCTTAGGTCTGGGGGGGGGGAACACTGAAGCTTTCTTT; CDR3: CASSLGLGGGNTEAFF
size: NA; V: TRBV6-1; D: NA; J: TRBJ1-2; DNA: TGTGCCAGCAGTGAAGCGTACGGGGTCTATGGCTACACCTTC; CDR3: CASSEAYGVYGYTF
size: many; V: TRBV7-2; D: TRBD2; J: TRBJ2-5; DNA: TGTGCCAGCTCGCCTGGGGGGGGGCAAGAGACCCAGTACTTC; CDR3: CASSPGGGQETQYF
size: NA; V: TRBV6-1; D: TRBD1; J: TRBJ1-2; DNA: TGTGCCAGCAGTGAAACCGGGACAGGGGTTTTTGGCTACACCTTC; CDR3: CASSETGTGVFGYTF
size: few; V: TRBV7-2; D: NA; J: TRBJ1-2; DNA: TGTGCCAGCAGCTTAGCGCTGAACAGGGAGAACTATGGCTACACCTTC; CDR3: CASSLALNRENYGYTF
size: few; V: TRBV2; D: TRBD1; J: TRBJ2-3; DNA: TGTGCCAGCAGTGGCCAGGGGGCGACCACAGATACGCAGTATTTT; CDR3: CASSGQGATTDTQYF
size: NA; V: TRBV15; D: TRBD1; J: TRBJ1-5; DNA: TGTGCCACCAGCCAGGGGGCCTTAAGCAATCAGCCCCAGCATTTT; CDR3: CATSQGALSNQPQHF
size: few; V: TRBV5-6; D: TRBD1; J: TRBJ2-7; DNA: TGTGCCAGCAGCTTGTATCGGACAGGGGACTACGAGCAGTACTTC; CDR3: CASSLYRTGDYEQYF
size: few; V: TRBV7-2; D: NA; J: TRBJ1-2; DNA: TGTGCCAGCAGCTTAGTGTGGGACGTGCGATACGGCTACACCTTC; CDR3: CASSLVWDVRYGYTF
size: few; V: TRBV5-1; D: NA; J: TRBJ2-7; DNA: TGCGCCAGCAGCTTGAGGCGGGTTTGGGACGAGCAGTACTTC; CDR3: CASSLRRVWDEQYF
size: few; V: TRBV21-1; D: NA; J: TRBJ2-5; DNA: TGTGCCAGCAGCAAGGCTACCGATAACCTCCAAGAGACCCAGTACTTC; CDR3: CASSKATDNLQETQYF
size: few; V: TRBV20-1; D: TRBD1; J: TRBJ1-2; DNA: TGCAGTGCGGGGACAGGGTTGGGTAACTATGGCTACACCTTC; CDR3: CSAGTGLGNYGYTF
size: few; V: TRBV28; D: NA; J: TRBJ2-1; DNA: TGTGCCAGCAGTTCTAGGGACGCAGGGAAGCAGTTCTTC; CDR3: CASSSRDAGKQFF
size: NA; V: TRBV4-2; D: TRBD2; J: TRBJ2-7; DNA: TGTGCCAGCAGCCAGGAGAGCGGGGGGGCCATGAATGAGCAGTACTTC; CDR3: CASSQESGGAMNEQYF
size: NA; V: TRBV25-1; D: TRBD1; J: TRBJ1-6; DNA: TGTGCGTATAGGGACAGGGGGAATTCACCCCTCCACTTT; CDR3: CAYRDRGNSPLHF
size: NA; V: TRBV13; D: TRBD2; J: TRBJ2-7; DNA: TGTGCCAGCAGCCGAACTAGCGGGGTGAACAATGAGCAGTACTTC; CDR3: CASSRTSGVNNEQYF
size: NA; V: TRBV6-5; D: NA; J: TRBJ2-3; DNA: TGTGCCAGCAGTTACTCGACTTCTTATACGCAGTATTTT; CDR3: CASSYSTSYTQYF
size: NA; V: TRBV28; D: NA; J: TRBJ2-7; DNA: TGTGCCAGCAGTTCCACACTCACCTACGAGCAGTACTTC; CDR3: CASSSTLTYEQYF
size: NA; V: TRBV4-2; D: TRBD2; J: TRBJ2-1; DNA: TGTGCCAGCAGCCAAGATCCAGGTAGCGGGGGCAATGAGCAGTTCTTC; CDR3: CASSQDPGSGGNEQFF
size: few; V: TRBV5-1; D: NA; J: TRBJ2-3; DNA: TGCGCCAGCAGCTTGTTGGGACTCTCGTCCGGTACGCAGTATTTT; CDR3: CASSLLGLSSGTQYF
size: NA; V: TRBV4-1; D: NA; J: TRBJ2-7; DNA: TGCGCCAGCAGCCAAGATTCTCAGGGGCTCTACGAGCAGTACTTC; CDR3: CASSQDSQGLYEQYF
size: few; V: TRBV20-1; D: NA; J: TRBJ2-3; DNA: TGCAGTGCTAGAGATTTTCCGTCTACAGATACGCAGTATTTT; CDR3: CSARDFPSTDTQYF
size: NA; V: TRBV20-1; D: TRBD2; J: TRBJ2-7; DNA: TGCAGTGCCACCCTCCCGGGACTAGGACGCGAGCAGTACTTC; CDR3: CSATLPGLGREQYF
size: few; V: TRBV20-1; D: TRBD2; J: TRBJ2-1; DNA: TGCAGTGCTAGAGATTCGGCTAGCGGGGGGAATCACAATGAGCAGTTCTTC; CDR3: CSARDSASGGNHNEQFF
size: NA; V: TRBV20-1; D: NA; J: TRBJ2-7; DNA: TGCAGTGCTAGAGTCCGGGGAAAGGGGGGTCGTAGCTACGAGCAGTACTTC; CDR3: CSARVRGKGGRSYEQYF
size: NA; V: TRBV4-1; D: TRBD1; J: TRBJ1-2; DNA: TGCGCCAGCAGCCAAGCAGGAAACAGGGGAAGGGGATATGGCTACACCTTC; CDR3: CASSQAGNRGRGYGYTF
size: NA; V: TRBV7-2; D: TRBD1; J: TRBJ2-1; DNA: TGTGCCAGCAGCTGGCGGTCCGCAGGGGGCGCACAAAATGAGCAGTTCTTC; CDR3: CASSWRSAGGAQNEQFF
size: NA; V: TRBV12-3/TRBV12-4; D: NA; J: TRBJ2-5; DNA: TGTGCCAGCAGTTCCAACGAATGGGGGGTGGGTTACAATGAGCAGTACTTC; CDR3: CASSSNEWGVGYNEQYF
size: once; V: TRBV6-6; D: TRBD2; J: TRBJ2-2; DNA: TGTGCCAGCAGCAGCGGGGAAAACACCGGGGAGCTGTTTTTT; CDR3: CASSSGENTGELFF
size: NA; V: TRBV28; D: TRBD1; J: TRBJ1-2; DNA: TGTGCCAGCAGTTCACAGGGGGCGAGTGGCTACACCTTC; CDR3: CASSSQGASGYTF